This T cell receptor (beta chain) emerged from a study of blood T cell repertoires in COVID-19. Study at large: PBMCs, B-cell-depleted T cells, or T cells provided the cDNA or gDNA that made up the material.

The CDR3 loop spans 13 amino acids. The germline V gene has CDR1 SGHVS and CDR2 FQNEAQ. V lost 0 bases, J lost 10 bases, and 10 bases lay in between. This clone was counted many times. Original data processing: Estimation of nucleated cell counts relied on the amplification of reference gene primers. Assay: immunoSEQ multiplex PCR; the TCRdb copy retains only in-frame clones and omits some. The DNA was the basis for D and trimming; V, J and clone size are from that table. The data show some 78,000 clones, with over 80% seen just once and less than 6% held by the top ten. The rearrangement links TRBV7-8 to TRBJ2-1; D is possibly TRBD2 (6 bases). The source of this sequence is a man between 60 and 70 years old with active or convalescent COVID-19. The sequencing sample was made of peripheral blood. The CDR3, as DNA: TGTGCCAGCAGCTTAGCGGGGCTAGCGGAGCAGTTCTTC. Protein product: CASSLAGLAEQFF. The full variable domain, rest sourced from reference TRBV7-8 and TRBJ2-1, is GAGVSQSPRYKVAKRGQDVALRCDPISGHVSLFWYQQALGQGPEFLTYFQNEAQLDKSGLPSDRFFAERPEGSVSTLKIQRTQQEDSAVYLCASSLAGLAEQFFGPGTRLTVL.